These 12 T cell receptor beta chains originate from one sample sequenced in a study of blood T cells in healthy people across ages. A second PCR of about 7 to 12 cycles used a sample-barcoded 5' primer and a J-beta primer mix. TCRdb reprocessed the 5' RACE reads with MiXCR, giving one entry per CDR3 protein. The profile shows about 1.1 million distinct CDR3 sequences, around two fifths of them singletons. Sequencing was performed on blood. The receptor source for this set is a man between 18 and 29 years old in good health.

V is TRBV27 and J is TRBJ2-1; 8 bases match TRBD2. From germline, CDR1 is MNHEY and CDR2 SMNVEV (reference sequence). This CDR3 spans 15 amino acids. After removal of 5 bases from V and 8 bases from J, the junction contained 11 bases not matched to a gene. The CDR3 is CASSPPGGKVDEQFF. As DNA, the CDR3 is TGTGCCAGCAGTCCCCCGGGGGGGAAGGTCGATGAGCAGTTCTTC.

This clonotype appeared a few times. The J gene is TRBJ2-2, the V gene TRBV4-3; tentatively, D is TRBD1 (6 bases). CDR1 is LGHNA, CDR2 YSLEER, per germline. The CDR3 length is 16 residues. V gave up 0 bases and J gave up 5 bases, with 13 bases separating them. CDR3 sequence reads: CASSQDQGWPTGELFF. CDR3 nucleotides: TGCGCCAGCAGCCAAGATCAGGGGTGGCCAACCGGGGAGCTGTTTTTT.

V and J are TRBV6-2 or TRBV6-3 and TRBJ2-7; D uncertain. CDR1 and CDR2 (germline): MNHEY, SVGEGT. V was trimmed by 5 bases and J by 3 bases, leaving 11 bases between them. The CDR3 loop spans 13 amino acids. In DNA form, the CDR3 reads TGTGCCAGCAGTCATACGGAGCACTACGAGCAGTACTTC. This codes for CASSHTEHYEQYF.

The chain joins TRBV6-6 to TRBJ2-7, with D perhaps being TRBD1 or TRBD2 (5 bases each). The CDR3 is 17 residues long. Germline CDR1 MNHNY, CDR2 SVGAGI (reference sequence). V gave up 0 bases and J gave up 2 bases, with 17 bases separating them. As DNA, the CDR3 is TGTGCCAGCAGTTACTCGTTAGGAGGAGAGACAGCCTACGAGCAGTACTTC. Amino acid sequence: CASSYSLGGETAYEQYF.

V usage is TRBV7-2 and J usage is TRBJ2-7, with D uncertain. Germline loops: CDR1 SGHTA, CDR2 FQGNSA. The CDR3 is 13 amino acids. Trimming removed 5 bases at V and 3 bases at J, with 11 bases between. The CDR3 reads CASSTQRDYEQYF. CDR3 DNA sequence: TGTGCCAGCAGCACCCAAAGGGACTACGAGCAGTACTTC.

To note about this clonotype: The germline gene is not matched at one end of the junction; a read error may be the cause. The V and J genes are TRBV12-3 or TRBV12-4 and TRBJ1-2, with no clear D. There are 15 residues in the CDR3. CDR3 sequence: CASSFLVITDYGHTF. For the CDR3, the DNA is TGTGCCAGCAGTTTTCTTGTCATTACGGACTATGGCCACACCTTC.

The DNA of the CDR3 is TGCAGTGCCGAGATATCAAGGGCAGGGAGGGAAAAACTGTTTTTT. Encoded protein: CSAEISRAGREKLFF. The chain links TRBV20-1 to TRBJ1-4; the D gene is possibly TRBD1 (5 bases). Germline V gives CDR1 DFQATT, CDR2 SNEGSKA (reference sequence). This CDR3 comprises 15 residues. V lost 6 bases, J lost 8 bases, and 22 bases lay in between.

This sequence joins TRBV2 and TRBJ1-1, with D possibly matching TRBD1 (6 bases). V dropped 9 bases and J dropped 2 bases, with 16 bases sitting between them. CDR3 size: 14 residues. CDR1 and CDR2 from the germline V gene are SNHLY and FYNNEI. The DNA for the CDR3 is TGTGCCAGTACTTATTCAGGGGCAAACACTGAAGCTTTCTTT. Its protein product is CASTYSGANTEAFF.

The chain recombines TRBV4-3 with TRBJ2-1; 9 nucleotides align to TRBD2. V dropped 0 bases and J dropped 10; count of bases not matched to a gene: 10. The germline V gene encodes CDR1 LGHNA and CDR2 YSLEER. The CDR3 has 16 amino acids. The CDR3 DNA reads TGCGCCAGCAGCCAAGATGGGCTTAGCGGGGGACGCGAGCAGTTCTTC. Translation: CASSQDGLSGGREQFF.

The chain combines TRBV4-1 with TRBJ1-1; D remains unclear. With 8 bases removed from V and 0 bases from J, the gap between germline ends came to 10 bases. The CDR3 runs 13 residues. Germline lookup yields CDR1 MGHRA and CDR2 YSYEKL. CDR3 DNA: TGCGCCAGCGGCGGGCTTATGAACACTGAAGCTTTCTTT. Amino acids: CASGGLMNTEAFF.

The chain links TRBV28 to TRBJ2-5, with TRBD2 as a possible D gene (6 bases). With 3 bases removed from V and 4 bases from J, the gap between germline ends came to 21 bases. The germline CDR1 and CDR2 sequences are MDHEN and SYDVKM. This CDR3 is 17 amino acids long. This CDR3 reads CASSLHTAGGERETQYF. CDR3 coding DNA: TGTGCCAGCAGTTTGCACACCGCGGGCGGGGAACGAGAGACCCAGTACTTC. The variable domain in full, completed from reference TRBV28 and TRBJ2-5, reads DVKVTQSSRYLVKRTGEKVFLECVQDMDHENMFWYRQDPGLGLRLIYFSYDVKMKEKGDIPEGYSVSREKKERFSLILESASTNQTSMYLCASSLHTAGGERETQYFGPGTRLLVL.

This clonotype was recorded many times. This chain links TRBV29-1 with TRBJ2-5; 7 bases match TRBD1. J lost 5 bases, V lost 5 bases, and 11 bases had no gene match. CDR1 is SQVTM and CDR2 is ANQGSEA in the germline V gene. This CDR3 region has 14 residues. CDR3 loop: CSVRKTGLGETQYF. The CDR3 nucleotides read TGCAGCGTTCGTAAGACAGGGCTAGGGGAGACCCAGTACTTC.